This T cell receptor beta chain comes out of a study of shared clonotypes between healthy human individuals. Study-wide points: Naive subsets generally had larger estimated richness than memory subsets. Between a few donors, naive CD4 clonotypes were shared at a level of about 5%. Non-shared clonotypes had lower generation probabilities than those shared by all four donors.

The table came from immunoSEQ multiplex PCR; TCRdb's copy has only in-frame clones and leaves some out. The sample has around 2,000,000 clones, about 94% seen once. Naive CD8 cells lacked CD45RO, underwent positive selection for CCR7 and left out terminally differentiated effector memory CD45RA+ cells. Each donor was a Caucasian adult residing in Nashville, Tennessee. About this clone itself: Antigen unknown.

The V end lost 1 base, the J end lost 4 bases, and 7 bases lay between the germline ends. The length of the CDR3 is 13 residues. Per germline, CDR1 SGDLS and CDR2 YYNGEE. This TCR was sampled from a man between 18 and 35 years old in good health. The sample taken for sequencing was naive CD8+ T cells sorted from blood. The V and J genes are TRBV9 and TRBJ2-3; D is perhaps TRBD2 (5 bases). CDR3 DNA: TGTGCCAGCAGCGTATCCGGGGCAGATACGCAGTATTTT. Residues: CASSVSGADTQYF.